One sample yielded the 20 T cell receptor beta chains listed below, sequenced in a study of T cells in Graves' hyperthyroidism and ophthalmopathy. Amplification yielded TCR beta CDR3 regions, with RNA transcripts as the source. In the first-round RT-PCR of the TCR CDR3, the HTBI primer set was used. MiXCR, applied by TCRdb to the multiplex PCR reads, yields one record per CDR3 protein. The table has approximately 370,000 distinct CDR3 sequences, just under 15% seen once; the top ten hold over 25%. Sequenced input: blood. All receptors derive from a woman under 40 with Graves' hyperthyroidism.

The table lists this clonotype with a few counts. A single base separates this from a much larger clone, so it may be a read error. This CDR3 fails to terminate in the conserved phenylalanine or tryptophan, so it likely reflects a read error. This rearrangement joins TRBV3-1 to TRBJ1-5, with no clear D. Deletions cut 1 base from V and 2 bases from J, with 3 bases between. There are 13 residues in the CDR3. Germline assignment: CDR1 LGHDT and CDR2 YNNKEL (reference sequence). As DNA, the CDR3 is TGTGCCAGCAGCCAAGTAGGCAATCAGCCCCAGCATCTT. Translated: CASSQVGNQPQHL.

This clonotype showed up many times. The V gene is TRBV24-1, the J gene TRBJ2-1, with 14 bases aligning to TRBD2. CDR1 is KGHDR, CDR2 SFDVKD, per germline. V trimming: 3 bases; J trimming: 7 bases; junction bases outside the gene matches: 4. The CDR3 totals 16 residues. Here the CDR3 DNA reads TGTGCCACCAGTGATCGGACTAGCGGGAGGAGTAATGAGCAGTTCTTC. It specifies CATSDRTSGRSNEQFF.

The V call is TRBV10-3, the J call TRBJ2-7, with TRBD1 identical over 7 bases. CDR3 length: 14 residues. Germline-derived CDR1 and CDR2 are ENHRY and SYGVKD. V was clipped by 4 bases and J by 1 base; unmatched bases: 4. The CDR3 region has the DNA TGTGCCATCAGTGCTCGCAGGGGGTCCTACGAGCAGTACTTC. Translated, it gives CAISARRGSYEQYF.

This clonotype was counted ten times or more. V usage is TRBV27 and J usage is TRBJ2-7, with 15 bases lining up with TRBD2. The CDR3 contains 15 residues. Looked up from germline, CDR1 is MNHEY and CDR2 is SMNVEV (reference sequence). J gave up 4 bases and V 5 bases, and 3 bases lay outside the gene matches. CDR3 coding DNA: TGTGCCAGCAGTCCAGGACTAGCGGGGGGGTACGAGCAGTACTTC. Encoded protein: CASSPGLAGGYEQYF.

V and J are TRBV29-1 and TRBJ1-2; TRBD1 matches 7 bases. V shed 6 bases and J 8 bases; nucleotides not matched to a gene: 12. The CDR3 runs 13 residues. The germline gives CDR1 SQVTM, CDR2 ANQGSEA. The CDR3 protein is CSVRDSVAEGYTF. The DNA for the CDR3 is TGCAGCGTGAGGGACAGCGTAGCGGAAGGCTACACCTTC.

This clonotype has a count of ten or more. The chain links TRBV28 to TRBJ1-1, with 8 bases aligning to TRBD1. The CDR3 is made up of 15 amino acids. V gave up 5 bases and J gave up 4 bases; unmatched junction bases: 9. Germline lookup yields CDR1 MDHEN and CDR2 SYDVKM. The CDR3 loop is CASSPSQGVSTEAFF. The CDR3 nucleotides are TGTGCCAGCAGTCCATCACAGGGGGTTTCCACTGAAGCTTTCTTT.

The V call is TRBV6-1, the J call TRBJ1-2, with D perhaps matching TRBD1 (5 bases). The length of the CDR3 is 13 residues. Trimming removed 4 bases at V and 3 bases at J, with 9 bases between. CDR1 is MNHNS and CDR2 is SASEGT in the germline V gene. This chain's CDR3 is CASSVREDYGYTF. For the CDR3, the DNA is TGTGCCAGCAGTGTCAGGGAAGACTATGGCTACACCTTC.

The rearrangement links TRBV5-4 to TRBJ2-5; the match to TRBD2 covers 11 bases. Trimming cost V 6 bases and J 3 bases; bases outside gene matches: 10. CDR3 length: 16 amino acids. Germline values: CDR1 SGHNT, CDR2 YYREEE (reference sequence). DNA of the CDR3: TGTGCCAGCACCTTAGCCGGGACTAGCGGAAAAGAGACCCAGTACTTC. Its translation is CASTLAGTSGKETQYF.

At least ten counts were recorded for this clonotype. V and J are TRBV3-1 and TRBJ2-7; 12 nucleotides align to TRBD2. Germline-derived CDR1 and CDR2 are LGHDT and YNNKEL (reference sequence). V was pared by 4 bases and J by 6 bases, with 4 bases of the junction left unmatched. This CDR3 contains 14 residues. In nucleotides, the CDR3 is TGTGCCAGCAGCCGACTAGCGGGAGTTCGCGAGCAGTACTTC. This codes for CASSRLAGVREQYF.

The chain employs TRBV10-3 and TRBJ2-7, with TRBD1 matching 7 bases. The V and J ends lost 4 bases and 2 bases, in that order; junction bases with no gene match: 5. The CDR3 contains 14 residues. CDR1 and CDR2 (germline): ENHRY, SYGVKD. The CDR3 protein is CAISVRDSTYEQYF. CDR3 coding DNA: TGTGCCATCAGTGTCCGGGACAGTACCTACGAGCAGTACTTC.

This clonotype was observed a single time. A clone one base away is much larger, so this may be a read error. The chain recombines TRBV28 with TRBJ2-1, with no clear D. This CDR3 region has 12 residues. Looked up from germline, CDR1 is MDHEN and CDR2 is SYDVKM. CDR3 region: CASSLSTSERFF. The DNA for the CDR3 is TGTGCCAGCAGTTTATCCACGAGTGAGCGGTTCTTC.

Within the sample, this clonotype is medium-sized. CDR3 nucleotide sequence: TGTGCCAGCAGTCCGGGACTAGCGGGGCACAACTCTGGGGCCAACGTCCTGACTTTC. Its protein product is CASSPGLAGHNSGANVLTF. V gene TRBV6-2 or TRBV6-3 combines with J gene TRBJ2-6; the match to TRBD2 covers 13 bases. J lost 0 bases, V lost 5 bases, and 7 bases had no gene match. The CDR3 consists of 19 residues. Germline V CDR1 and CDR2: MNHEY, SVGEGT.

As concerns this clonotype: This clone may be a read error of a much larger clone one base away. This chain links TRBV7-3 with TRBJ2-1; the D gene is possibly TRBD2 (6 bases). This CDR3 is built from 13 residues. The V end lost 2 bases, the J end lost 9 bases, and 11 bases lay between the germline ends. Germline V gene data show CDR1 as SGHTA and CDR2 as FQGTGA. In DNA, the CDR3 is TGTGCCAGCAGCTTAGGGAGGCAGGTTGAGCAGTTCTTC. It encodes CASSLGRQVEQFF.

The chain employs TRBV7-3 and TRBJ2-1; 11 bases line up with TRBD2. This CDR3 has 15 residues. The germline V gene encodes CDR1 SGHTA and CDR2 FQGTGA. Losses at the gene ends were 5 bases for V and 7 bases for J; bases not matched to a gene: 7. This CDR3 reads CASSIAGGGTNEQFF. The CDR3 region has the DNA TGTGCCAGCAGCATAGCGGGAGGGGGCACAAATGAGCAGTTCTTC.

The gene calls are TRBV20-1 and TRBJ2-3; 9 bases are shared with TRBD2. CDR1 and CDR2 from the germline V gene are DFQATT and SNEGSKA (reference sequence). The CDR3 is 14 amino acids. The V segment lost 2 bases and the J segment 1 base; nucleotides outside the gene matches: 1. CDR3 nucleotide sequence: TGCAGTGCTAGACGGACTAGCGGCACAGATACGCAGTATTTT. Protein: CSARRTSGTDTQYF.

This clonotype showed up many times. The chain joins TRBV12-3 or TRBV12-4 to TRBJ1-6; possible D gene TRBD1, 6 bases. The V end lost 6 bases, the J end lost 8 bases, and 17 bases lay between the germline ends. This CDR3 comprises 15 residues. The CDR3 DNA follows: TGTGCCAGCAGCCCGGGGGGGGCACTTTATTCACCCCTCCACTTT. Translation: CASSPGGALYSPLHF.

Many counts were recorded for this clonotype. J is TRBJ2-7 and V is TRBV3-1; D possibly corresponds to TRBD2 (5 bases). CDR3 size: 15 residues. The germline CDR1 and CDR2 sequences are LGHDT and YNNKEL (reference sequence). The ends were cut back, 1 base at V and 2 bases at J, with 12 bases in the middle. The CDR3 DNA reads TGTGCCAGCAGCCAAGTGTCCAGCGGACCCTACGAGCAGTACTTC. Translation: CASSQVSSGPYEQYF.

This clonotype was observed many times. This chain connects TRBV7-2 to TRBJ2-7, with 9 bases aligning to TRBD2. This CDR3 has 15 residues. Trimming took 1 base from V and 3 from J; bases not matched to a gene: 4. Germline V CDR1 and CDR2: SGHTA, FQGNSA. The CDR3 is CASSLVAGENYEQYF. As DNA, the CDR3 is TGTGCCAGCAGCTTAGTAGCGGGAGAGAACTACGAGCAGTACTTC.

The CDR3 region has the DNA TGTGCCAGTAGTATTAGGGGCGATTACAATGAGCAGTTCTTC. It yields the protein CASSIRGDYNEQFF. This chain links TRBV19 with TRBJ2-1; a weak D match, TRBD1 (5 bases). The CDR3 spans 14 residues. CDR1 and CDR2 from the germline V gene are LNHDA and SQIVND (reference sequence). Trimming took off 3 bases at V and 4 bases at J, with 10 bases between the two ends.

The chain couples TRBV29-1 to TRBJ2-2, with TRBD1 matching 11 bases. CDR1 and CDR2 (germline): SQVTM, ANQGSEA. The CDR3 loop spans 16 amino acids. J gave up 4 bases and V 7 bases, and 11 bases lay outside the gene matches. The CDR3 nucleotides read TGCAGCGGGGAGATGGACAGGGGGCCGACCACCGGGGAGCTGTTTTTT. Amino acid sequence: CSGEMDRGPTTGELFF.